The T cell receptor (beta chain) described here comes from a study of CD8+CD57+ T cells in acquired aplastic anemia. Notes on the study in general: No significant patient-versus-control difference appeared in CD8+ Simpson's diversity. Shared by patients and controls, 25 to 35 CD8+ CDR3s were abundant in patients.

Genomic DNA, serving as template, underwent TCR beta VDJ and CDR3 profiling. Each CDR3 protein is one row after TCRdb ran MiXCR on the reads. The table lists 400,000 to 600,000 distinct CDR3 sequences, about a third of them singletons, with approximately 0.82% in the top ten. The authors sequenced patients whose flow cytometry had shown CD8+CD57+ cell expansion. All participating patients were living with severe acquired aplastic anemia. The V gene end was trimmed by 3 bases and the J gene end by 9 bases; junction bases not matched to a gene: 11. The CDR3 is 14 amino acids. From germline, CDR1 is DFQATT and CDR2 SNEGSKA (reference sequence). With respect to this clonotype: As yet, its antigen is unknown. This clone may be a read error of a much larger clone one base away.

The receptor's source is a human donor with aplastic anemia. J is TRBJ1-5 and V is TRBV20-1; TRBD1 matches 7 bases. Sequenced material: sorted CD4+, CD8+, or CD8+CD57+ T cells (not recorded which) from PBMCs. The CDR3 DNA is TGCAGTGCTAGCCCTCAGGGGGGAGTTCGGCCCCAGCATTTT. Protein product: CSASPQGGVRPQHF.